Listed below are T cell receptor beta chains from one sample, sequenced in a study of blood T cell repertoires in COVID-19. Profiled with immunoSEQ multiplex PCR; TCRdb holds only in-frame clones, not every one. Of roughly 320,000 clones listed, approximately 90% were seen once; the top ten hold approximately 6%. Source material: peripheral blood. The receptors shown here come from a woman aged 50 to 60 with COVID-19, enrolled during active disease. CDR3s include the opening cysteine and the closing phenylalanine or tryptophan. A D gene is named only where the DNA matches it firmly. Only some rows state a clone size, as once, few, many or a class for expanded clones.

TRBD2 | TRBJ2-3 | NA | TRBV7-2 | TGTGCCAGCAGATTTAGCGGGAGTAGCACAGATACGCAGTATTTT | CASRFSGSSTDTQYF
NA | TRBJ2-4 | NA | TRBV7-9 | TGTGCCAGCAGCCATAGTATAGCCAAAAACATTCAGTACTTC | CASSHSIAKNIQYF
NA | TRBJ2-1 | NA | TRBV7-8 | TGTGCCAGCAGCTTAGTGCACGGGGCCTACAATGAGCAGTTCTTC | CASSLVHGAYNEQFF
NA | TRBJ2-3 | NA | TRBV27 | TGTGCCAGCAGTTTCTCCAAGCGCACAGATACGCAGTATTTT | CASSFSKRTDTQYF
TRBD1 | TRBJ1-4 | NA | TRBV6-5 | TGTGCCATAAGAGGGACAGCTGAAAAACTGTTTTTT | CAIRGTAEKLFF
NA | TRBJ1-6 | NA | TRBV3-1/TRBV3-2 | TGTGCCAGCAGCCTTACGGGGGATAATTCACCCCTCCACTTT | CASSLTGDNSPLHF
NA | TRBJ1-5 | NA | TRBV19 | TGTGCCAGTAGTATAATGGAGGGATATAGCAATCAGCCCCAGCATTTT | CASSIMEGYSNQPQHF
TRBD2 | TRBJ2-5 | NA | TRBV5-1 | TGCGCCAGCAGCTGGGGACTAGCGGGAGTCCCAGAGACCCAGTACTTC | CASSWGLAGVPETQYF
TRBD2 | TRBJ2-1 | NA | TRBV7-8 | TGTGCCAGCAGCTTTAGCGGGAGTGGGTACAATGAGCAGTTCTTC | CASSFSGSGYNEQFF
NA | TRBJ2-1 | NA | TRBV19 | TGTGCCAGTAGTACCGTGACACTAGGCTACAATGAGCAGTTCTTC | CASSTVTLGYNEQFF
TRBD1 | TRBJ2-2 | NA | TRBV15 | TGTGCCACCAGAGGGGCGGGACAGGGGGCGCCCGGGGAGCTGTTTTTT | CATRGAGQGAPGELFF
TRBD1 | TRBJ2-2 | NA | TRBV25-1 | TGTGCCAGCAGTGAATTCGGGACAGGGATCTTAACCGGGGAGCTGTTTTTT | CASSEFGTGILTGELFF
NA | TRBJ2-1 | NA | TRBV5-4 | TGTGCCAGCAGCGCGGACTCCAATGAGCAGTTCTTC | CASSADSNEQFF
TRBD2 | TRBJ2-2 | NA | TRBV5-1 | TGCGCCAGCAGCTTTCGACTAGCGGGAGGGCAGTACACCGGGGAGCTGTTTTTT | CASSFRLAGGQYTGELFF
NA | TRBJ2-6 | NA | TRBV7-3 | TGTGCCAGCAGCACCAGTTCAGGGATGTCTGGGGCCAACGTCCTGACTTTC | CASSTSSGMSGANVLTF
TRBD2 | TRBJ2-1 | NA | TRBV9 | TGTGCCAGCAGCGCCACCGGGACTAGGGTTGAGCAGTTCTTC | CASSATGTRVEQFF
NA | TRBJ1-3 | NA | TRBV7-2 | TGTGCCAGCAGCATTACAGGAGCCTCTGGAAACACCATATATTTT | CASSITGASGNTIYF
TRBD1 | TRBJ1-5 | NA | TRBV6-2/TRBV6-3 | TGTGCCAGCAGTGCGGACAGGAACAATCAGCCCCAGCATTTT | CASSADRNNQPQHF
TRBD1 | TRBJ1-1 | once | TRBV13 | TGTGCCAGCAGCTCGGCGACAGGGGTGAACACTGAAGCTTTCTTT | CASSSATGVNTEAFF
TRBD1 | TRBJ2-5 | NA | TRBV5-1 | TGCGCCAGCAGCTCCCGGGACAGACAAGAGACCCAGTACTTC | CASSSRDRQETQYF
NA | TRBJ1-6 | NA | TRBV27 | TGTGCCAGCAGTTTATGGCAGGGAGGCAATTCACCCCTCCACTTT | CASSLWQGGNSPLHF
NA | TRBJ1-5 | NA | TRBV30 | TGTGCCTGGAGTGTACTTCACAGCAATCAGCCCCAGCATTTT | CAWSVLHSNQPQHF
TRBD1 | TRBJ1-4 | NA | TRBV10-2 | TGCGCCAGCAGTGATACCGGGACAGGGGGGTTTGGAAAACTGTTTTTT | CASSDTGTGGFGKLFF
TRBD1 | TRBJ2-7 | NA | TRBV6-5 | TGTGCCAGCAGTTCCCGGACAGGGCGACGCGAGCAGTACTTC | CASSSRTGRREQYF
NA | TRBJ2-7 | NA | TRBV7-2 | TGTGCCAGCAGCTCCTTCTTCCCCGGGAGCTACGAGCAGTACTTC | CASSSFFPGSYEQYF
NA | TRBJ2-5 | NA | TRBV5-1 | TGCGCCAGCAGCTTGGGGCCCCCAGGGGTGGTCCAAGAGACCCAGTACTTC | CASSLGPPGVVQETQYF
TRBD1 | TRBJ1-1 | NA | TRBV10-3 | TGTGCCATCAGTGAGAATACAGGGGGCACTGAAGCTTTCTTT | CAISENTGGTEAFF
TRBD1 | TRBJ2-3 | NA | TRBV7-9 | TGTGCCAGCAGCTTAGGGACAGGGGGCGGCACAGATACGCAGTATTTT | CASSLGTGGGTDTQYF
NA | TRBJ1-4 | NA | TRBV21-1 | TGTGCCAGCAGCCTAGAGGGACAGGGAGGACGGGAAAAACTGTTTTTT | CASSLEGQGGREKLFF
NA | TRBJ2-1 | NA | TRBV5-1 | TGCGCCAGCAGTGGGGGACTGAATGAGCAGTTCTTC | CASSGGLNEQFF
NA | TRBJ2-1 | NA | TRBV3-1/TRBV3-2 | TGTGCCAGCAGCCAACTGAGCGGGCGGCCCGTCTTCTTC | CASSQLSGRPVFF
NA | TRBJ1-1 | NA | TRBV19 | TGTGCCAGTAGGATGGGGGCCAGGAACACTGAAGCTTTCTTT | CASRMGARNTEAFF
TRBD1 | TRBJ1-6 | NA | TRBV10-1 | TGCGCCAGCAGGTCCGGGACAGGGGTCAGTAATTCACCCCTCCACTTT | CASRSGTGVSNSPLHF
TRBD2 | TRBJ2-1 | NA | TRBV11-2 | TGTGCCAGCAGCTTATTAGGGCTAGCGGTACTCAATGAGCAGTTCTTC | CASSLLGLAVLNEQFF
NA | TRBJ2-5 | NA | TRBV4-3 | TGCGCCAGCAGCCAAGAACTTCTGGAGACCCAGTACTTC | CASSQELLETQYF
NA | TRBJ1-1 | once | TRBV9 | TGTGCCAGCAGCCCTCTGGGGGGAAACACTGAAGCTTTCTTT | CASSPLGGNTEAFF
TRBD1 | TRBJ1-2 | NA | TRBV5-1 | TGCGCCAGCAGTCAGACAGGGGACAGCTATGGCTACACCTTC | CASSQTGDSYGYTF
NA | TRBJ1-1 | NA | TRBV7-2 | TGTGCCAGCAGCTTATGGGGTTTGGGGGGCACTGAAGCTTTCTTT | CASSLWGLGGTEAFF
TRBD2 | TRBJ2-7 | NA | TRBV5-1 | TGCGCCAGCAGTGGTCTAGCGGGCCCCTACGAGCAGTACTTC | CASSGLAGPYEQYF
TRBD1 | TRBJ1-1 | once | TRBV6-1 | TGTGCCAGCAGTGATCAGACAGGGGGTAGACGTACTGAAGCTTTCTTT | CASSDQTGGRRTEAFF
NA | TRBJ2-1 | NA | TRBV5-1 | TGCGCCAGCAGCTTGGATCTGGGGGCGCGATACAATGAGCAGTTCTTC | CASSLDLGARYNEQFF
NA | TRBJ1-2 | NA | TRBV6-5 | TGTGCCGTCCGGTCGGGGGACTCTGGCTACACCTTC | CAVRSGDSGYTF
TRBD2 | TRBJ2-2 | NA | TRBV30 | TGTGCCTGGAGTGTTCCCCCTTCAGCGGGAGGGCCGGACGGGGAGCTGTTTTTT | CAWSVPPSAGGPDGELFF
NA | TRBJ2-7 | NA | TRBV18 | TGTGCCAGCAAGGGGCAGGCGAACTCGTACGAGCAGTACTTC | CASKGQANSYEQYF
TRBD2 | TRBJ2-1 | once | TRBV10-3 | TGTGCCATCAGTGACCCCCTAGCGGCCATTATTGAGCAGTTCTTC | CAISDPLAAIIEQFF
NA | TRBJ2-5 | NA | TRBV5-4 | TGTGCCAGCAGCTTGGGCGGAACTCAAGAGACCCAGTACTTC | CASSLGGTQETQYF
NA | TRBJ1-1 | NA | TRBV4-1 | TGCGCCAGCAGCCAAGGCGTCGGGGGGTGGACTGAAGCTTTCTTT | CASSQGVGGWTEAFF
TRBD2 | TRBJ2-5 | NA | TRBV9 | TGTGCCAGCAGCGTCCTAGCGGGACGGACCCAGTACTTC | CASSVLAGRTQYF
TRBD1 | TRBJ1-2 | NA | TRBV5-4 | TGTGCCAGCAGCGGGGGACAGGGGGCGGCCTATGGCTACACCTTC | CASSGGQGAAYGYTF
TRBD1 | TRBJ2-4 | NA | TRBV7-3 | TGTGCCAGCAGCTCCAGGGGGAGCGGCATTCAGTACTTC | CASSSRGSGIQYF
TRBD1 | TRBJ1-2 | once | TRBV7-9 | TGTGCCAGCAGTAGAACCGGGACAGGTTCCTTC | CASSRTGTGSF